The next 32 T cell receptor beta chains were all read from a single sample in a study of cytomegalovirus exposure and HLA in healthy donors. PCR primers comprised 60 Vbeta and 13 Jbeta primers. Method: immunoSEQ multiplex PCR; TCRdb's copy keeps in-frame clones and lacks some. The sample shows roughly 150,000 clones, roughly four fifths of them seen only once. The sample comprised PBMCs. These receptors came from a male donor in good health and CMV-seronegative.

The chain carries TRBV5-1 and TRBJ2-1; 7 positions match TRBD2. The ends lost 3 bases at V and 4 bases at J; junction bases unmatched: 10. CDR3 size: 16 residues. Germline assignment: CDR1 SGHRS and CDR2 YFSETQ. Written as DNA, the CDR3 is TGCGCCAGCAGCTATGGCCTCCCTAGCGGATACAATGAGCAGTTCTTC. Its translation is CASSYGLPSGYNEQFF.

As DNA, the CDR3 is TGTGCCAGTAGTAAGAACAGGGGGGGGCAGTCCAATCAGCCCCAGCATTTT. As protein: CASSKNRGGQSNQPQHF. The chain is built from TRBV19 and TRBJ1-5, with TRBD1 matching 8 bases. This CDR3 has 17 amino acids. Trimming took 4 bases from V and 3 from J; bases not matched to a gene: 11. CDR1 LNHDA and CDR2 SQIVND come from the germline V gene (reference sequence).

The chain employs TRBV7-2 and TRBJ2-1; D not resolved. The V and J ends lost 3 bases and 10 bases respectively, with 10 bases between them. This CDR3 has 12 residues. The V gene's germline CDR1 is SGHTA and CDR2 FQGNSA. The CDR3 loop is CASSFDLEEQFF. Here the CDR3 DNA reads TGTGCCAGCAGCTTCGATCTGGAGGAGCAGTTCTTC.

The chain joins TRBV2 to TRBJ1-1, with TRBD1 as a possible D gene (6 bases). The V and J ends lost 4 bases and 3 bases respectively, with 18 bases between them. The length of the CDR3 is 16 residues. Per germline, CDR1 SNHLY and CDR2 FYNNEI. CDR3 sequence reads: CASSGLTPTGYTEAFF. The CDR3 DNA is TGTGCCAGCAGTGGTTTGACCCCAACAGGGTACACTGAAGCTTTCTTT. The whole variable domain, filled in from reference TRBV2 and TRBJ1-1, reads EPEVTQTPSHQVTQMGQEVILRCVPISNHLYFYWYRQILGQKVEFLVSFYNNEISEKSEIFDDQFSVERPDGSNFTLKIRSTKLEDSAMYFCASSGLTPTGYTEAFFGQGTRLTVV.

The sample holds a few counts of this clone. The gene calls are TRBV6-5 and TRBJ1-1; D remains ambiguous. The CDR3 has 14 residues. CDR1 MNHEY and CDR2 SVGAGI come from the germline V gene. Trimming shortened V by 7 bases and J by 2 bases, and 14 bases separated the two germline ends. CDR3 protein: CASTPDGVNTEAFF. Here the CDR3 DNA reads TGTGCCAGCACCCCGGACGGGGTAAACACTGAAGCTTTCTTT.

The chain uses TRBV6-1 and TRBJ2-1; 8 bases match TRBD1. Looked up from germline, CDR1 is MNHNS and CDR2 is SASEGT. The ends lost 4 bases at V and 6 bases at J; junction bases unmatched: 8. The CDR3 is 15 residues long. CDR3 residues: CASSGWTGLGNEQFF. The CDR3 bases are TGTGCCAGCAGTGGATGGACAGGGTTGGGCAATGAGCAGTTCTTC.

The J gene is TRBJ2-7, the V gene TRBV25-1; TRBD1 aligns across 9 bases. The germline gives CDR1 MGHDK, CDR2 SYGVNS. There are 16 residues in the CDR3. V lost 3 bases, J lost 3 bases, and 9 bases stayed unmatched. CDR3 coding DNA: TGTGCCAGCAGTGAGTTTGCGACAGGGGGATTCTACGAGCAGTACTTC. Protein sequence: CASSEFATGGFYEQYF.

The chain recombines TRBV5-4 with TRBJ2-5, with 9 bases that match TRBD1. Germline assignment: CDR1 SGHNT and CDR2 YYREEE (reference sequence). The CDR3 runs 14 residues. V dropped 4 bases and J dropped 3; count of bases not matched to a gene: 4. The CDR3 sequence: CASSRDRAKETQYF. The DNA for the CDR3 is TGTGCCAGCAGCCGGGACAGGGCCAAAGAGACCCAGTACTTC.

Worth noting for this clone: At one boundary the junction diverges from the germline segment, which might be a read error. Here the CDR3 DNA reads TGTTCCAGCAGCTTAGGGACACGCAATGAAAAATTGTTTTTT. It translates to CSSSLGTRNEKLFF. The chain joins TRBV7-9 to TRBJ1-4; D is perhaps TRBD1 (6 bases). The V gene's germline CDR1 is SEHNR and CDR2 FQNEAQ (reference sequence). This CDR3 spans 14 amino acids.

This chain uses TRBV27 with TRBJ2-7; 12 bases are shared with TRBD1. There are 14 residues in the CDR3. CDR1 MNHEY and CDR2 SMNVEV come from the germline V gene (reference sequence). Trimming at V came to 5 bases and at J to 7 bases, leaving 6 bases not matched to a gene. In DNA form, the CDR3 reads TGTGCCAGCAGTCCGGGACAGGGGGCCAAGGAGCAGTACTTC. Its translation: CASSPGQGAKEQYF.

The CDR3 bases are TGTGCCAGCAGCAACAACAGGGGTACCTACAATGAGCAGTTCTTC. This gives the protein CASSNNRGTYNEQFF. J is TRBJ2-1 and V is TRBV9, with TRBD1 matching over 7 bases. This CDR3 spans 15 amino acids. Unmatched junction bases numbered 6, after V lost 4 bases and J lost 2 bases. The germline gives CDR1 SGDLS, CDR2 YYNGEE.

Only one count was recorded for this clone. The DNA for the CDR3 is TGTGCCAGCAGCCCAGGAGGGGCCACAGATACGCAGTATTTT. This codes for CASSPGGATDTQYF. This chain joins TRBV7-3 and TRBJ2-3; TRBD2 might be the D (6 bases). Trimming stripped 5 bases from V and 2 bases from J, with 11 bases between. Germline V gene lookup returns CDR1 SGHTA and CDR2 FQGTGA. The CDR3 has 14 residues.

The genes are TRBV4-1 and TRBJ1-2; 12 bases are shared with TRBD1. Germline V gives CDR1 MGHRA, CDR2 YSYEKL. V shed 1 base and J 2 bases; nucleotides not matched to a gene: 17. The CDR3 length is 21 residues. CDR3 loop: CASSQGDRGPPEPKLNYGYTF. CDR3 sequence (DNA): TGCGCCAGCAGCCAAGGGGACAGGGGGCCGCCTGAGCCCAAGCTAAACTATGGCTACACCTTC.

The J gene is TRBJ1-1, the V gene TRBV5-1, with D possibly TRBD1 on 5 matching bases. Germline V gene lookup returns CDR1 SGHRS and CDR2 YFSETQ. Trimming left V 5 bases short and J 0 bases short, with 14 bases between. The CDR3 has 15 amino acids. The CDR3 region has the DNA TGCGCCAGCAGGACTTTCGGGGGTATGAACACTGAAGCTTTCTTT. Translating gives CASRTFGGMNTEAFF.

This sequence joins TRBV6-6 and TRBJ2-5; D may be TRBD2 (5 bases). In germline, CDR1 is MNHNY, CDR2 SVGAGI (reference sequence). The CDR3 extends over 15 amino acids. V lost 4 bases, J lost 4 bases, and 16 bases lay in between. The CDR3 reads CASSLEGNRGETQYF. The CDR3 coding sequence is TGTGCCAGCAGTTTAGAGGGTAATCGGGGAGAGACCCAGTACTTC.

This chain links TRBV7-6 with TRBJ2-7; TRBD1 might be the D (6 bases). Trimming pared 4 bases from V and 5 bases from J, leaving 12 bases between. Germline V gene sequence: CDR1 SGHVS, CDR2 FNYEAQ. The CDR3 length is 13 residues. The CDR3 loop is CASSWAEGDEQYF. The CDR3, as DNA: TGTGCCAGCAGCTGGGCCGAGGGGGACGAGCAGTACTTC.

The chain has TRBV19 and TRBJ1-5, with 9 positions matching TRBD1. This CDR3 is built from 14 residues. Germline V lookup: CDR1 LNHDA, CDR2 SQIVND (reference sequence). J gave up 7 bases and V 4 bases, and 5 bases lay outside the gene matches. CDR3 loop: CASSTGTGRQPQHF. CDR3 nucleotides: TGTGCCAGTAGTACCGGGACAGGGCGACAGCCCCAGCATTTT.

This clone occurred a few times. The chain's CDR3 is CASSHTGAGTGNTIYF. In nucleotides, the CDR3 is TGTGCCAGCAGCCACACCGGGGCGGGGACCGGGAACACCATATATTTT. V usage is TRBV7-9 and J usage is TRBJ1-3; the D gene is possibly TRBD1 (5 bases). The CDR3 totals 16 residues. Germline CDR1 reads SEHNR; CDR2 reads FQNEAQ (reference sequence). V lost 5 bases and J 7 bases, leaving 21 bases between the germline ends.

This clone showed up just once. V gene TRBV5-3 combines with J gene TRBJ1-1, with 7 bases lining up with TRBD1. TRBV5-3 is noted as an ORF with a role that remains uncertain. The V and J ends lost 9 bases and 3 bases, in that order; junction bases with no gene match: 11. CDR3 length: 14 amino acids. For the CDR3, the DNA is TGTGCCACCTCTTACAGGGGCTCCCACACTGAAGCTTTCTTT. Its translation: CATSYRGSHTEAFF.

This clone was seen just once. J is TRBJ1-6 and V is TRBV5-8; unclear D gene. The CDR3 consists of 16 residues. In germline, CDR1 is SGHTS, CDR2 YDEGEE. The V and J ends lost 4 bases and 7 bases respectively, with 18 bases between them. CDR3 amino acids: CASSLKMGSGNSPLHF. CDR3 nucleotides: TGTGCCAGCAGCCTGAAAATGGGTTCGGGGAATTCACCCCTCCACTTT.

This sequence joins TRBV5-4 and TRBJ2-3, with TRBD2 matching 10 bases. Losses at the gene ends were 5 bases for V and 3 bases for J; bases not matched to a gene: 6. Germline loops: CDR1 SGHNT, CDR2 YYREEE (reference sequence). The CDR3 sequence is 15 residues long. This CDR3 is CASSPGLALTDTQYF. Here the CDR3 DNA reads TGTGCCAGCAGTCCGGGACTAGCGCTAACAGATACGCAGTATTTT.

The chain is built from TRBV27 and TRBJ2-7; 10 bases line up with TRBD2. The length of the CDR3 is 17 residues. The ends lost 8 bases at V and 2 bases at J; junction bases unmatched: 15. Germline CDR1 MNHEY, CDR2 SMNVEV (reference sequence). The chain's CDR3 is CASPRTSGKWGAYEQYF. In DNA form, the CDR3 reads TGTGCCAGCCCCCGGACTAGCGGTAAATGGGGAGCCTACGAGCAGTACTTC.

Comment on this clone: Sequence at one end of the junction differs from germline and may be a read error. The sample has other DNA sequences that encode this CDR3 too. This sequence joins TRBV5-6 and TRBJ2-2; TRBD2 might be the D (5 bases). CDR3 length: 12 residues. Germline CDR1 and CDR2: SGHDT and YYEEEE. The CDR3 is CASSLGVGELFF. As DNA, the CDR3 is TGTGCCAGCAGTTTGGGAGTCGGGGAGCTGTTTTTT.

The rearrangement links TRBV7-8 to TRBJ2-3; the D gene is possibly TRBD1 (6 bases). From germline, CDR1 is SGHVS and CDR2 FQNEAQ. V was pared by 1 base and J by 1 base, with 12 bases between. The CDR3 has 16 amino acids. The CDR3 protein is CASSLGSGVGTDTQYF. The CDR3 coding sequence is TGTGCCAGCAGCTTAGGGTCAGGGGTGGGCACAGATACGCAGTATTTT.

A remark on this clone: A junction boundary mismatches the germline segment, possibly from a read error. The rearrangement links TRBV19 to TRBJ2-3; D is perhaps TRBD2 (5 bases). CDR1 and CDR2 from the germline V gene are LNHDA and SQIVND (reference sequence). This CDR3 is 15 amino acids long. The CDR3 here is CASRIDQRSTDTQYF. The DNA for the CDR3 is TGTGCCAGTAGAATAGACCAGCGGAGCACAGATACGCAGTATTTT.

This chain links TRBV5-1 with TRBJ2-3; 8 bases are shared with TRBD1. The CDR3 runs 16 residues. Trimming at V came to 1 base and at J to 1 base, leaving 5 bases not matched to a gene. CDR1 SGHRS and CDR2 YFSETQ come from the germline V gene. The CDR3 region is CASSLSPGQGTDTQYF. The CDR3, as DNA: TGCGCCAGCAGCTTGTCCCCGGGACAGGGCACAGATACGCAGTATTTT.

The genes are TRBV9 and TRBJ2-1; D might be TRBD1 (5 bases). The germline gives CDR1 SGDLS, CDR2 YYNGEE. CDR3 length equals 15 residues. Trimming removed 2 bases at V and 8 bases at J, with 17 bases between. The CDR3, as DNA: TGTGCCAGCAGCGTGGGGCCTGGGTCGGAATATGAGCAGTTCTTC. This gives the protein CASSVGPGSEYEQFF.

The chain carries TRBV7-2 and TRBJ2-1; D gene ambiguous. This CDR3 has 11 amino acids. Trimming cost V 5 bases and J 5 bases, with 4 bases left between them. Germline CDR1 and CDR2: SGHTA and FQGNSA. CDR3 loop: CASSAHNEQFF. DNA for the CDR3: TGTGCCAGCAGCGCGCACAATGAGCAGTTCTTC.

The V gene is TRBV12-5, the J gene TRBJ2-3; D might be TRBD1 (6 bases). The CDR3 runs 14 residues. Trimming took 5 bases from V and 0 from J, leaving 9 bases between them. CDR1 is LGHNT, CDR2 FRNRAP, per germline. CDR3 coding DNA: TGTGCTAGTGGTGAGGGACACAGCACAGATACGCAGTATTTT. Translating it yields CASGEGHSTDTQYF.

V usage is TRBV27 and J usage is TRBJ1-1; 9 positions agree with TRBD1. The CDR3 contains 14 residues. Trimming removed 6 bases from V and 6 bases from J; junction bases left unmatched: 8. Germline V gives CDR1 MNHEY, CDR2 SMNVEV (reference sequence). CDR3 sequence reads: CASRQTGGLAEAFF. The CDR3 DNA reads as TGTGCCAGCAGACAGACAGGGGGATTGGCTGAAGCTTTCTTT.

This chain connects TRBV11-2 to TRBJ2-7, with TRBD2 matching over 13 bases. The ends lost 8 bases at V and 6 bases at J; junction bases unmatched: 7. CDR3 size: 14 residues. The germline gives CDR1 SGHAT, CDR2 FQNNGV. DNA of the CDR3: TGTGCCAGCGCCGGGACTAGCGGGACCTCCGAGCAGTACTTC. This translates into CASAGTSGTSEQYF. The full variable domain, in which reference TRBV11-2 and TRBJ2-7 provide the parts outside the CDR3, is EAGVAQSPRYKIIEKRQSVAFWCNPISGHATLYWYQQILGQGPKLLIQFQNNGVVDDSQLPKDRFSAERLKGVDSTLKIQPAKLEDSAVYLCASAGTSGTSEQYFGPGTRLTVT.

Note on this clone: The sample holds other DNA sequences that translate to the same CDR3. V usage is TRBV7-9 and J usage is TRBJ1-2; D not certain. V was cut by 5 bases and J by 0 bases, with 13 bases left in between. This CDR3 is built from 15 residues. In germline, CDR1 is SEHNR, CDR2 FQNEAQ (reference sequence). CDR3 sequence: CASSPPGRANYGYTF. In nucleotides, the CDR3 is TGTGCCAGCAGCCCGCCGGGGAGAGCTAACTATGGCTACACCTTC.